The source of this T cell receptor (beta chain) is a study of OX40 agonist ivuxolimab in advanced cancers. Germline V gene lookup returns CDR1 MNHNY and CDR2 SVGAGI (reference sequence). There are 15 residues in the CDR3. V lost 0 bases and J 6 bases, leaving 14 bases between the germline ends. On this clone itself: Its antigen is currently unknown.

Autoimmune disease history or systemic immunosuppression disqualified patients. Clones were read by immunoSEQ multiplex PCR, and TCRdb kept only the in-frame ones, dropping some. Among under 75,000 clones listed, approximately 91% were seen once. Study-wide results and caveats: Antigen specificity remained undetermined for the expanded peripheral T cells.

The chain employs TRBV6-6 and TRBJ1-1; possibly TRBD1 for D (5 bases). The sequencing used CD4+ or CD8+ T cells sorted from blood, collected in a trial of the OX40 agonist ivuxolimab. This TCR derives from an adult with an advanced solid tumor such as melanoma, head and neck, liver or kidney cancer. CDR3 coding DNA: TGTGCCAGCAGTTACTCGGGTTTTGGGGGGGCTGAAGCTTTCTTT. This translates into CASSYSGFGGAEAFF.